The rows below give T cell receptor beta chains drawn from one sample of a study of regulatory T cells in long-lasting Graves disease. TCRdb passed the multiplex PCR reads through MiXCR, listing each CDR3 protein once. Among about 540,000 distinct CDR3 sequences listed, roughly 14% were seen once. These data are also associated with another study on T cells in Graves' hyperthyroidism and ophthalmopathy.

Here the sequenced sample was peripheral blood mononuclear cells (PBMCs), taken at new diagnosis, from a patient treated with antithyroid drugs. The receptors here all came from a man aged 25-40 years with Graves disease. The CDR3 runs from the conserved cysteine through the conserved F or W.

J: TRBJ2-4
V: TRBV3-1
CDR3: CASSQIYRPAKNIQYF

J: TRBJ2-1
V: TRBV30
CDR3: CAASGTLYNEQFF

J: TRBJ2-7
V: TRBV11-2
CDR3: CASSSLGRAGVYEQYF

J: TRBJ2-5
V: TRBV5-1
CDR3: CASRRERGETQYF

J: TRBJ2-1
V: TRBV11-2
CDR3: CASSLDSPVRPFF

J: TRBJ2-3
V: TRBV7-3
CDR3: CASSLLPGGSSDTQYF

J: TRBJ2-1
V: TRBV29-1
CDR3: CSVPTGEQFF

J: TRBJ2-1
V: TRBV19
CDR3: CASRPFSGEGTNEQFF

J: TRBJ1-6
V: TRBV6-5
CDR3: CASSYRGGVPTTLHF

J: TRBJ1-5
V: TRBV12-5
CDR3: CASALPDQPQHF

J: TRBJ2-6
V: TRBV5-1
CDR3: CASSLEQGATNVLTF

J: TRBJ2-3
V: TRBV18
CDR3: CASSLYANTDTQYF

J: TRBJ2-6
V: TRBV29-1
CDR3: CSAQDGRRANVLTF

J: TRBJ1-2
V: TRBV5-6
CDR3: CASSWARGAGHTF

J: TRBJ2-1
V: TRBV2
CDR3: CASSDRRNEQFF

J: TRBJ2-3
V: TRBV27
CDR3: CASIDLAGYYYSTDTQYF

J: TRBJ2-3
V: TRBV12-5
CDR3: CATREWEGTDTQYF

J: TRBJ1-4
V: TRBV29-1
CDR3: CSVEDRTEKLFF

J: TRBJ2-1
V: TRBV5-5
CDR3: CASRGASGGNEQFF

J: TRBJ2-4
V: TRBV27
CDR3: CASSGWGQLKNIQYF

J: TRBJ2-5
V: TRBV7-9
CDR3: CASSFRGIEETQYF

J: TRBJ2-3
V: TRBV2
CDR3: CANSGRAGTDTQYF

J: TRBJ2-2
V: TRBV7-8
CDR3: CASFWGRLNLTGELFF

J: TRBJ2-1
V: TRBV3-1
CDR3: CASSTGLAGGPSIEQFF

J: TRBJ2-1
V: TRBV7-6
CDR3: CASSSTLAGASYNEQFF

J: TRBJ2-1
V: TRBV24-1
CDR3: CATGQTSRRYNEQFF

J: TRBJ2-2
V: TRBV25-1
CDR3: CASSEERGRLRELFF

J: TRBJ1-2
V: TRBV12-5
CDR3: CASGLVKWNAYGYTF

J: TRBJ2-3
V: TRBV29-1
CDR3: CSPSSSGGTDTQYF

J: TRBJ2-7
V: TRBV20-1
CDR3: CSASNYEQYF

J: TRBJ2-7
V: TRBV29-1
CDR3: CSTTGSSYEQYF

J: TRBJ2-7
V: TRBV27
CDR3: CASSARQGAPSYEQYF

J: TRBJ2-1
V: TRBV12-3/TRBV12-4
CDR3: CASSFPLRTYHNEQFF

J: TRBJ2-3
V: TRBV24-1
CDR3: CATTRRGTDTQYF

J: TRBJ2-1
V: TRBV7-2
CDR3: CASSSFLAGYEQFF

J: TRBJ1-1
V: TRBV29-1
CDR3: CSCGEGTEAFF

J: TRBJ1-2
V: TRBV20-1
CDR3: CSARDPGHRTNYGYTF

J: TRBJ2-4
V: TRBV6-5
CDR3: CASSYAGAGGKNIQYF

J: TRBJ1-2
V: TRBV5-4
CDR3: CASSSPEGRSDTF

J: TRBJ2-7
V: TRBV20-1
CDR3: CSALEREGLHEQYF

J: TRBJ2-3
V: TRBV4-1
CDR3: CASRIMVAGTDTQYF

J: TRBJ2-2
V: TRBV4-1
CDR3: CASSQAHGGAGELFF

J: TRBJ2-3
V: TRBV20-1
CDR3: CSARGPTTDTQYF

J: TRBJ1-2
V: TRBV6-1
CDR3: CASSDLGVIYGYTF

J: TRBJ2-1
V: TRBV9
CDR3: CASSGSGGSYNEQFF

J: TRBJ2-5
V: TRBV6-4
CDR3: CASSEEMGRQAIKETQYF

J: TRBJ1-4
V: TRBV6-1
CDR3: CASRRGTAEKLFF

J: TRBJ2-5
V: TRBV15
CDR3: CATSARGTPGLAKSTPETQYF

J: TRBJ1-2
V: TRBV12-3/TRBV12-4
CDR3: CASSRTGLGYGYTF